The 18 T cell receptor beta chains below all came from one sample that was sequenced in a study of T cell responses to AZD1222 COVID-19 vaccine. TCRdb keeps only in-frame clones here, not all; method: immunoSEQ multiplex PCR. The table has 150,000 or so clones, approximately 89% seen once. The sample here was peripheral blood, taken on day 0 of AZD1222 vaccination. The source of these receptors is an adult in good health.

CDR3 sequence reads: CASSLFRGKGAAEAFF. CDR3 sequence (DNA): TGTGCCAGCAGTTTATTTCGTGGGAAAGGTGCGGCTGAAGCTTTCTTT. The chain links TRBV28 to TRBJ1-1; no clear D. Deletions cut 1 base from V and 6 bases from J, with 18 bases between. The CDR3 covers 16 residues. Germline V gene data show CDR1 as MDHEN and CDR2 as SYDVKM.

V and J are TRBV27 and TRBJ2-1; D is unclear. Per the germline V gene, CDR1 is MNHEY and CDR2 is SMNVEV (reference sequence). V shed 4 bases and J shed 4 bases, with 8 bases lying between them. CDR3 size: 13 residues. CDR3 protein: CASSYDRYNEQFF. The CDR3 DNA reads TGTGCCAGCAGTTATGACCGATACAATGAGCAGTTCTTC.

The CDR3 nucleotides are TGTGCCAGCATGCGGTTGTTCTATGGCTACACCTTC. Translated: CASMRLFYGYTF. The chain combines TRBV2 with TRBJ1-2; D is unclear. Trimming cost V 7 bases and J 4 bases, with 10 bases left between them. The germline gives CDR1 SNHLY, CDR2 FYNNEI. This CDR3 contains 12 residues.

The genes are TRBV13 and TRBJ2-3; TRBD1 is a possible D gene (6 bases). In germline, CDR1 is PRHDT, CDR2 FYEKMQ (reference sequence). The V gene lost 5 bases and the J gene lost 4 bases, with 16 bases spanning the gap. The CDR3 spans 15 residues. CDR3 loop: CASSIGTLRADTQYF. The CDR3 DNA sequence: TGTGCCAGCAGCATCGGGACACTTAGGGCAGATACGCAGTATTTT.

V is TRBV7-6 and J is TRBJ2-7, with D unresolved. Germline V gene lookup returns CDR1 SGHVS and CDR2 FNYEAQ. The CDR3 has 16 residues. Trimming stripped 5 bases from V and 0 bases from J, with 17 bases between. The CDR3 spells CASSPRLHVPSYEQYF. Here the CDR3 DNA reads TGTGCCAGCAGCCCCCGACTCCACGTCCCCTCCTACGAGCAGTACTTC.

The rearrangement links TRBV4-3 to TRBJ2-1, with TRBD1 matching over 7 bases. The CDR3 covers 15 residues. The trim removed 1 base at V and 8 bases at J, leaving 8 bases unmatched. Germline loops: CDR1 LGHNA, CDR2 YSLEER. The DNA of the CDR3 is TGCGCCAGCAGCCAAGGGGGACAGTGGGCGGATGAGCAGTTCTTC. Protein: CASSQGGQWADEQFF.

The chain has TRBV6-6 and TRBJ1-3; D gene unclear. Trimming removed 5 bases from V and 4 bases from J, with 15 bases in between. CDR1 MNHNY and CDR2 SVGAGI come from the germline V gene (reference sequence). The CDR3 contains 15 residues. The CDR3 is CASSDTTWTGNTIYF. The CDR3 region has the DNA TGTGCCAGCAGTGATACGACTTGGACGGGAAACACCATATATTTT.

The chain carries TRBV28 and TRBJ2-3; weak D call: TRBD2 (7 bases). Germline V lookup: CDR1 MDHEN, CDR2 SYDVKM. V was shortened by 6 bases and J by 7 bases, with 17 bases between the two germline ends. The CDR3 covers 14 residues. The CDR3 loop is CASSQGGDGNTQYF. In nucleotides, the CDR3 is TGTGCCAGCAGCCAAGGGGGGGACGGGAATACGCAGTATTTT.

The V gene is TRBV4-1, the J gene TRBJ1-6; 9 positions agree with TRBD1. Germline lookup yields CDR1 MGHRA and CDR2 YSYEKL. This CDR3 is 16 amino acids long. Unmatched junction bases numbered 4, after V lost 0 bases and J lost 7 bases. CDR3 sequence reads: CASSQDPGTGNSPLHF. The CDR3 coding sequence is TGCGCCAGCAGCCAAGATCCCGGGACAGGGAATTCACCCCTCCACTTT.

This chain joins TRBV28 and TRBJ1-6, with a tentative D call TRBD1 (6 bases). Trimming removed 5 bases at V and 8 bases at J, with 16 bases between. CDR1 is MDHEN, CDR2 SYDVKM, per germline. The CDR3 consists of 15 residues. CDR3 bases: TGTGCCAGCAGTGATAACCGGGGGCTCCATTCACCCCTCCACTTT. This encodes CASSDNRGLHSPLHF.

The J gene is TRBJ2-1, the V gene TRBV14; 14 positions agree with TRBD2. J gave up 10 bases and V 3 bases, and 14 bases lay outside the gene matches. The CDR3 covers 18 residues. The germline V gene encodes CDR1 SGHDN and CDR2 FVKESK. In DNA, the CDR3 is TGTGCCAGCAGCCATCGTGGGGCGGGACTAGCGGGAGTTTGGGAGCAGTTCTTC. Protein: CASSHRGAGLAGVWEQFF.

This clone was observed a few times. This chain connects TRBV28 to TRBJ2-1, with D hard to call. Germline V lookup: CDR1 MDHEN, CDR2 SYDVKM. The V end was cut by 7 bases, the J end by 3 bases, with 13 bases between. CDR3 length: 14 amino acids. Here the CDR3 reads CASIRDGNYNEQFF. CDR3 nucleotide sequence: TGTGCCAGCATTCGCGACGGAAACTACAATGAGCAGTTCTTC.

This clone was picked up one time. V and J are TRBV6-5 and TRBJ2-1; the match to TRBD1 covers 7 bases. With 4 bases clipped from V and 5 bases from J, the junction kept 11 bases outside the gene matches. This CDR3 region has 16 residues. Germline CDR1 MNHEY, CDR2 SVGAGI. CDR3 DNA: TGTGCCAGCAGTTCCCCTATAGAGACAGGGAACAATGAGCAGTTCTTC. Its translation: CASSSPIETGNNEQFF.

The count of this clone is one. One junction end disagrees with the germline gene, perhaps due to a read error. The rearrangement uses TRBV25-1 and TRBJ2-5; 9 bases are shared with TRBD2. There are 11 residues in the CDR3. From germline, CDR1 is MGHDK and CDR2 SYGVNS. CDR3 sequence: CASGNQETQYF. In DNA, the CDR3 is TGCGCTAGCGGGAACCAAGAGACCCAGTACTTC.

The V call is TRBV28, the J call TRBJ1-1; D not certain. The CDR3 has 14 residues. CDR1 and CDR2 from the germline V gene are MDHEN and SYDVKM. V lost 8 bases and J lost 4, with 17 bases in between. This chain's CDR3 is CASQTRGRGTEAFF. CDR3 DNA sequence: TGTGCCAGCCAGACTCGCGGACGAGGCACTGAAGCTTTCTTT.

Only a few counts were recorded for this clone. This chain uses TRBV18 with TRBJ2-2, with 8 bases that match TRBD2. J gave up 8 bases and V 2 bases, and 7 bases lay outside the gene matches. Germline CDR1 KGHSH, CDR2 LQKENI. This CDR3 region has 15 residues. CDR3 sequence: CASSPGLAVRGELFF. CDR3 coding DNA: TGTGCCAGCTCACCAGGACTAGCCGTACGGGGGGAGCTGTTTTTT.

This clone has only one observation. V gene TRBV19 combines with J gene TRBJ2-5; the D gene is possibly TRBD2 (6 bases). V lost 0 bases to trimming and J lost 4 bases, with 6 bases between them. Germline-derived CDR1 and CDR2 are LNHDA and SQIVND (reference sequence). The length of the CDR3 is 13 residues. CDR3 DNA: TGTGCCAGTAGTATAGAGCGGGGAGAGACCCAGTACTTC. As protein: CASSIERGETQYF.

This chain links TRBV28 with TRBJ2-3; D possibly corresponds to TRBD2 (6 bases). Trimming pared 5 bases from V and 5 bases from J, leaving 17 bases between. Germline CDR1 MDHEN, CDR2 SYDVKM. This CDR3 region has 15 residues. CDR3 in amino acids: CASSPPPGLQDTQYF. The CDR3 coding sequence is TGTGCCAGCAGTCCCCCCCCCGGACTACAAGATACGCAGTATTTT.